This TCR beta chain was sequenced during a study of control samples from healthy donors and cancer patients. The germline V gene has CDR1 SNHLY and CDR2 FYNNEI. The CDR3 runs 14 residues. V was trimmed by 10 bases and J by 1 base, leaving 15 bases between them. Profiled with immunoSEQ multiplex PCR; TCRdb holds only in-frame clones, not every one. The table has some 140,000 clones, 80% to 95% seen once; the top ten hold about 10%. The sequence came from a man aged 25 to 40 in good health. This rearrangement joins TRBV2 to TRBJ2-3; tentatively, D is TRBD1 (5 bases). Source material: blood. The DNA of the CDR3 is TGTGCCACCAAGCCCGAACAGGGCACAGATACGCAGTATTTT. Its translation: CATKPEQGTDTQYF.